A few counts support the clone carrying this T cell receptor beta chain. Bulk libraries came from a prior protocol with listed TCR primers. TCRdb used MiXCR to reprocess the PCR reads, holding one entry per CDR3 protein. The data contain roughly 300,000 distinct CDR3 sequences, about a quarter of them singletons. It was from 20,000 to 1,000,000 sorted cells, with 10%, 30% or 50% RNA, that naive CD8 libraries came. Sorting isolated naive CD8 T cells as CD8+CD4-CCR7+CD45RA+ events. The sample belongs to a study of molecular identifiers for immune sequencing clone quantification. Germline CDR1 and CDR2: MNHEY and SMNVEV (reference sequence). This CDR3 comprises 16 residues. V lost 2 bases and J lost 2; bases outside the gene matches: 6.

The chain is built from TRBV27 and TRBJ2-3; 8 nucleotides align to TRBD2. The sequence derives from a human donor in good health. Some libraries in this study had Jurkat cell RNA spiked in. Sequenced material: naive CD8+ T cells from blood, with Jurkat cell RNA spiked in. Subset in this sample: FACS-sorted CD8+CD4-CCR7+CD45RA+ naive T cells. In DNA, the CDR3 is TGTGCCAGCAGTTTAGGGACTAGTGCCATCACAGATACGCAGTATTTT. Translated, it gives CASSLGTSAITDTQYF.